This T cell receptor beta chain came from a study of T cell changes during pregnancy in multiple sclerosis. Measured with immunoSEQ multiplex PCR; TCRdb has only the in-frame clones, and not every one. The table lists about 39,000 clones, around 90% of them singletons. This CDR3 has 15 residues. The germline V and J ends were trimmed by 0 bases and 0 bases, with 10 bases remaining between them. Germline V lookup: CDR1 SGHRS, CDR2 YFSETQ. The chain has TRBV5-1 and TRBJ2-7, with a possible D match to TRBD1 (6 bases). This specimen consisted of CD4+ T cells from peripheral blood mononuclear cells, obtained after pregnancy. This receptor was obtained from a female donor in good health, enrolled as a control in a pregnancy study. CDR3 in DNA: TGCGCCAGCAGCTTGGGGACAGCGAGCTCCTACGAGCAGTACTTC. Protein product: CASSLGTASSYEQYF.